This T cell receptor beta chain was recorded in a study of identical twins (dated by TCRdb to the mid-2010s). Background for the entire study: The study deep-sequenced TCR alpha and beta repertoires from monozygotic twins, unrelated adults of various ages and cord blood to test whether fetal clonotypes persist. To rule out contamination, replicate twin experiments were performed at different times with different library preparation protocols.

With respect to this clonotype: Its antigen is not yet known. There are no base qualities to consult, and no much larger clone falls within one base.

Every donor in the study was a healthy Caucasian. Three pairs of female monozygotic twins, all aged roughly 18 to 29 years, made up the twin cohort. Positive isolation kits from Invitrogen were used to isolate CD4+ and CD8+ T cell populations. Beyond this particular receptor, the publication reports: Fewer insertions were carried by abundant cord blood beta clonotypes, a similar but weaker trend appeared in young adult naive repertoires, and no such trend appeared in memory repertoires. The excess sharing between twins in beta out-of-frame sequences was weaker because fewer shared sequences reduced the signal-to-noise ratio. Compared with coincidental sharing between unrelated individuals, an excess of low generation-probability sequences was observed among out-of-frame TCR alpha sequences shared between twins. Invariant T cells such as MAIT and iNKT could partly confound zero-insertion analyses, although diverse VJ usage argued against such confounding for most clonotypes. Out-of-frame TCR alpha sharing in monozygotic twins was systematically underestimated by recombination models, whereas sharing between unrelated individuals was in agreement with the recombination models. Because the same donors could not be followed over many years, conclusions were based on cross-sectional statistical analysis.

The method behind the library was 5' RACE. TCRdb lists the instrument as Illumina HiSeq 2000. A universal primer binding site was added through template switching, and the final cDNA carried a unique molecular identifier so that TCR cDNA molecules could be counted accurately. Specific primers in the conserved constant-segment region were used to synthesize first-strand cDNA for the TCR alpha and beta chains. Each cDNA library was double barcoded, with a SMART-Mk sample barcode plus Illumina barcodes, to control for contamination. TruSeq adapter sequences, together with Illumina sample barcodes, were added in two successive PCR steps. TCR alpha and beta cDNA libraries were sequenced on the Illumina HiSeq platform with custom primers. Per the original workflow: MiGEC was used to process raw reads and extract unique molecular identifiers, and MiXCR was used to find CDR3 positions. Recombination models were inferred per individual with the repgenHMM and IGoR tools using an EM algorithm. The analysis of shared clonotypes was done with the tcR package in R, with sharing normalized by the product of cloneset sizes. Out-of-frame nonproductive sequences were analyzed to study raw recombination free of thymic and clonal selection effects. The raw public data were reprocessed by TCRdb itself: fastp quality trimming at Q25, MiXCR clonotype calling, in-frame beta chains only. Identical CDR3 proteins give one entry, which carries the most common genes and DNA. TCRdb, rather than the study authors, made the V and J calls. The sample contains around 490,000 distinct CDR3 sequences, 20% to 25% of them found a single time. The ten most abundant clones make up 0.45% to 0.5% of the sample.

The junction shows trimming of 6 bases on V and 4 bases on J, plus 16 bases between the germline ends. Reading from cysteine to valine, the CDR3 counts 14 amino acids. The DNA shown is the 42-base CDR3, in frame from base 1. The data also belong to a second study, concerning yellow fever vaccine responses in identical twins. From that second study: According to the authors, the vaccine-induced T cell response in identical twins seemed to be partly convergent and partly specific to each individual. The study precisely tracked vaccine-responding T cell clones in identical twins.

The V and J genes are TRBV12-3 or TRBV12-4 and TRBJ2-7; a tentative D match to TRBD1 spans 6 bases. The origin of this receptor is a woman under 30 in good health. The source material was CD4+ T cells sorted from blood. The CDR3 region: CASSPTAGAYEQYV. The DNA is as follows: TGTGCCAGCAGCCCCACGGCAGGGGCATACGAGCAGTACGTC.